The subject of this entry is one TCR beta chain. Its antigen is unidentified. The germline V and J ends were trimmed by 3 bases and 3 bases, with 11 bases remaining between them. There are 14 residues in the CDR3. CDR1 is MNHNS, CDR2 SASEGT, per germline. A universal primer binding site was introduced by template switching. The final cDNA contained unique molecular identifiers. TCRdb itself ran the 5' RACE reads through MiXCR, one entry per CDR3 protein. The data hold around 220,000 distinct CDR3 sequences, with about 14% observed a single time. This sample is drawn from a study of identical twins. General study points: Researchers caution that invariant MAIT and iNKT cells could partly confound zero-insertion analyses. Modelling underestimated the level of out-of-frame TCR alpha sharing observed in monozygotic twins.

The chain recombines TRBV6-1 with TRBJ1-2; D unresolved. The clonotype originates from a woman aged 18-29 years in good health. Sequenced: memory (CD45RO+) T cells sorted from blood. The CDR3 here is CASSDRKDYYGYTF. In DNA form, the CDR3 reads TGTGCCAGCAGTGACAGGAAAGACTACTATGGCTACACCTTC.